One and the same sample provided the 13 T cell receptor beta chains below, sequenced in a study. TCRdb passed the 5' RACE reads through MiXCR, listing each CDR3 protein once. The table records nearly 55,000 distinct CDR3 sequences, around 26% of them present only once. The sequencing input was tumor-infiltrating naive CD4+ T cells sorted from the breast tumor. Subset noted: naive CD4+ T cells, CD4+CD45RA+CD25-. These receptors came from a female donor with breast cancer.

This clonotype was seen a few times. The V call is TRBV6-5, the J call TRBJ2-5; perhaps TRBD2 as D (7 bases). The length of the CDR3 is 16 residues. Germline values: CDR1 MNHEY, CDR2 SVGAGI. Trimming left V 6 bases short and J 1 base short, with 18 bases between. The CDR3 loop is CASSLGGAKSQETQYF. CDR3 in DNA: TGTGCCAGCAGCCTGGGGGGGGCAAAATCCCAAGAGACCCAGTACTTC.

This clonotype was seen once. A much more abundant neighbour one base away suggests this may be a read error. J is TRBJ2-7 and V is TRBV6-1; D gene unclear. CDR1 MNHNS and CDR2 SASEGT come from the germline V gene. V was trimmed by 11 bases and J by 9 bases, leaving 23 bases between them. This CDR3 comprises 13 residues. The CDR3 loop is CASFPDGPCRQYF. The CDR3 nucleotides are TGTGCCTCATTCCCAGACGGCCCCTGTAGGCAGTACTTC.

In this sample, this clonotype turned up a few times. J is TRBJ1-5 and V is TRBV6-1, with a weak D call TRBD1 (6 bases). The V gene lost 4 bases and the J gene lost 6 bases, with 10 bases spanning the gap. The V gene's germline CDR1 is MNHNS and CDR2 SASEGT. This CDR3 is 13 amino acids long. The CDR3 nucleotides are TGTGCCAGCAGTGGATTACAGGGTCAGCCCCAGCATTTT. It specifies CASSGLQGQPQHF.

This clonotype was seen a few times. The genes are TRBV20-1 and TRBJ1-1; 9 nucleotides agree with TRBD1. The V segment lost 5 bases and the J segment 1 base; nucleotides outside the gene matches: 5. This CDR3 is built from 14 residues. The germline V gene encodes CDR1 DFQATT and CDR2 SNEGSKA (reference sequence). CDR3 DNA: TGCAGTGCTCGAGGGGACAGGGCGAACACTGAAGCTTTCTTT. The encoded protein is CSARGDRANTEAFF.

The sample holds many counts of this clonotype. This chain connects TRBV9 to TRBJ2-4; 8 bases fit TRBD1. The V gene end was trimmed by 0 bases and the J gene end by 10 bases; junction bases not matched to a gene: 6. Germline lookup yields CDR1 SGDLS and CDR2 YYNGEE. CDR3 length: 14 residues. The CDR3 nucleotides read TGTGCCAGCAGCGTAGTGGCCACAGGGGGGATTCAGTACTTC. Protein: CASSVVATGGIQYF.

This clonotype was detected a few times. The chain couples TRBV20-1 to TRBJ2-2; no firm D call. This CDR3 contains 14 residues. The V gene's germline CDR1 is DFQATT and CDR2 SNEGSKA (reference sequence). V was trimmed by 5 bases and J by 1 base, leaving 11 bases between them. Here the CDR3 reads CSAVLFGNTGELFF. Here the CDR3 DNA reads TGCAGTGCTGTTCTTTTCGGGAACACCGGGGAGCTGTTTTTT.

The chain is built from TRBV6-5 and TRBJ2-1, with 9 bases lining up with TRBD2. CDR1 and CDR2 (germline): MNHEY, SVGAGI. After removal of 2 bases from V and 6 bases from J, the junction contained 8 bases not matched to a gene. CDR3 size: 16 residues. CDR3 in amino acids: CASSYDQLAGSNEQFF. The CDR3 region has the DNA TGTGCCAGCAGTTACGATCAACTAGCGGGTTCCAATGAGCAGTTCTTC.

This clonotype appeared a few times. This chain connects TRBV5-1 to TRBJ2-1, with 15 bases that match TRBD2. The germline gives CDR1 SGHRS, CDR2 YFSETQ. V lost 4 bases, J lost 6 bases, and 5 bases stayed unmatched. The length of the CDR3 is 16 residues. This CDR3 reads CASSSGLAGGINEQFF. For the CDR3, the DNA is TGCGCCAGCAGCAGCGGACTAGCGGGAGGGATCAATGAGCAGTTCTTC.

This clonotype was counted only a few times. V gene TRBV5-6 combines with J gene TRBJ2-5, with 7 bases that match TRBD1. Germline V lookup: CDR1 SGHDT, CDR2 YYEEEE. The CDR3 sequence is 14 residues long. The V segment lost 0 bases and the J segment 1 base; nucleotides outside the gene matches: 0. For the CDR3, the DNA is TGTGCCAGCAGCTTGGGACAGGGCCAAGAGACCCAGTACTTC. Its protein is CASSLGQGQETQYF.

The table lists this clonotype with a few counts. This chain joins TRBV29-1 and TRBJ2-7; TRBD2 is a possible D gene (6 bases). CDR3 length: 14 amino acids. Germline values: CDR1 SQVTM, CDR2 ANQGSEA. Trimming removed 0 bases at V and 4 bases at J, with 13 bases between. The CDR3 sequence is CSVEEAGKGYEQYF. The DNA of the CDR3 is TGCAGCGTTGAAGAGGCGGGGAAAGGGTACGAGCAGTACTTC.

The chain combines TRBV20-1 with TRBJ2-2; 8 bases align to TRBD1. CDR1 DFQATT and CDR2 SNEGSKA come from the germline V gene (reference sequence). J lost 7 bases, V lost 1 base, and 5 bases had no gene match. This CDR3 contains 14 residues. CDR3 region: CSARARGRGGELFF. CDR3 DNA sequence: TGCAGTGCTAGAGCCAGGGGGCGCGGCGGGGAGCTGTTTTTT.

The rearrangement links TRBV5-1 to TRBJ2-3, with D possibly matching TRBD1 (6 bases). This CDR3 region has 13 residues. Germline loops: CDR1 SGHRS, CDR2 YFSETQ. Trimming removed 5 bases from V and 0 bases from J, with 7 bases in between. In nucleotides, the CDR3 is TGCGCCAGCAGTAGGGGGAGCACAGATACGCAGTATTTT. Amino acids: CASSRGSTDTQYF.

This clonotype was detected only once. A much larger clone is a single base away; this may be a read error. The genes are TRBV5-6 and TRBJ2-7, with D maybe TRBD1 (6 bases). Germline V lookup: CDR1 SGHDT, CDR2 YYEEEE. The CDR3 has 13 residues. CDR3 amino acids: CANSSGTLYEQYF. As DNA, the CDR3 is TGTGCCAACAGCTCCGGGACACTCTACGAGCAGTACTTC.